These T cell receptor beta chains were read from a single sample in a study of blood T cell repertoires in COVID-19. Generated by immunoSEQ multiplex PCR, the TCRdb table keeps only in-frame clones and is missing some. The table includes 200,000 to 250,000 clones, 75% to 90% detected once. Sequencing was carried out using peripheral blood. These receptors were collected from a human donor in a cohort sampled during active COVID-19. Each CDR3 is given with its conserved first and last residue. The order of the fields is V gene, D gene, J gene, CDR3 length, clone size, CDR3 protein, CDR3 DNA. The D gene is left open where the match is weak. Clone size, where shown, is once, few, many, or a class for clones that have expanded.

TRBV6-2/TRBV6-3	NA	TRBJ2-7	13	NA	CASRPPPSHEQYF	TGTGCCAGCAGGCCTCCCCCTTCCCACGAGCAGTACTTC
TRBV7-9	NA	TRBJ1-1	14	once	CASSLVGVNTEAFF	TGTGCCAGCAGCTTAGTAGGGGTGAACACTGAAGCTTTCTTT
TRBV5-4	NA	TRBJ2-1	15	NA	CASSLGGGNYNEQFF	TGTGCCAGCAGCTTAGGAGGGGGCAACTACAATGAGCAGTTCTTC
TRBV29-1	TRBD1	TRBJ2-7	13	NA	CSVWTGGKREQYF	TGCAGCGTATGGACAGGGGGGAAGCGCGAGCAGTACTTC
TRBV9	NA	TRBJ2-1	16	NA	CASSVAGTEGWNEQFF	TGTGCCAGCAGCGTAGCTGGGACGGAGGGGTGGAATGAGCAGTTCTTC
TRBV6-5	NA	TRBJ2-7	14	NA	CASSPTDFSYEQYF	TGTGCCAGCAGCCCCACAGATTTTTCCTACGAGCAGTACTTC
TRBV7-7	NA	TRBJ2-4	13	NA	CASSLGVGDIQYF	TGTGCCAGCAGCTTAGGAGTCGGAGACATTCAGTACTTC
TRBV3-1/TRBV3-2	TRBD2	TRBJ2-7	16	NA	CASSQERTSASYEQYF	TGTGCCAGCAGCCAAGAACGGACTAGCGCGTCCTACGAGCAGTACTTC
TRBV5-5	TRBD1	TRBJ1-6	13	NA	CASSGTGESPLHF	TGTGCCAGCAGTGGGACAGGGGAATCACCCCTCCACTTT
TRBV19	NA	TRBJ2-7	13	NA	CASSGLSTYEQYF	TGTGCCAGTAGTGGACTATCCACCTACGAGCAGTACTTC
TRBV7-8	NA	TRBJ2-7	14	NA	CASSLGDLTYEQYF	TGTGCCAGCAGCTTAGGGGACTTAACCTACGAGCAGTACTTC
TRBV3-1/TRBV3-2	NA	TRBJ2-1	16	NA	CASSQARLGSRGEQFF	TGTGCCAGCAGCCAAGCCCGCTTGGGTTCCCGCGGTGAGCAGTTCTTC
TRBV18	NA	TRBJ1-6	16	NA	CASSADRPSYNSPLHF	TGTGCCAGCTCAGCAGACAGGCCAAGCTATAATTCACCCCTCCACTTT
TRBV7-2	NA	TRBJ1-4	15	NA	CASSGWTATNEKLFF	TGTGCCAGCAGCGGCTGGACAGCAACTAATGAAAAACTGTTTTTT
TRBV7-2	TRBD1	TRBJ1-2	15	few	CASSPRTGANYGYTF	TGTGCCAGCAGCCCCCGGACAGGAGCTAACTATGGCTACACCTTC
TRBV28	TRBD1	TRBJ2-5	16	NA	CASRSPYGTGKETQYF	TGTGCCAGCAGATCCCCCTACGGGACAGGGAAGGAGACCCAGTACTTC
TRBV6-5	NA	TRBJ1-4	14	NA	CASRPRATNEKLFF	TGTGCCAGCAGGCCCCGGGCAACTAATGAAAAACTGTTTTTT
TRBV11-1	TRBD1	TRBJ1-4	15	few	CASRSTGTGSEKLFF	TGTGCCAGCAGAAGCACCGGGACAGGGAGTGAAAAACTGTTTTTT
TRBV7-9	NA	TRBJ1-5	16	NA	CASSLGKGSRDQPQHF	TGTGCCAGCAGCTTAGGAAAAGGGAGCCGAGATCAGCCCCAGCATTTT
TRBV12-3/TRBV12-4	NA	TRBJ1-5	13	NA	CASSRTVNQPQHF	TGTGCCAGCAGCCGGACAGTCAATCAGCCCCAGCATTTT
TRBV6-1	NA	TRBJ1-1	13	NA	CASSDRGWTEAFF	TGTGCCAGCAGTGACAGGGGTTGGACTGAAGCTTTCTTT
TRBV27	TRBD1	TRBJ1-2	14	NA	CASSSGQGAYGYTF	TGTGCCAGCAGCTCGGGACAGGGGGCGTATGGCTACACCTTC
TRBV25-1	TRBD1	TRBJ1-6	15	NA	CASSEPGQNNSPLHF	TGTGCCAGCAGTGAGCCGGGACAGAATAATTCACCCCTCCACTTT
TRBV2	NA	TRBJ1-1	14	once	CASSEAGANTEAFF	TGTGCCAGCAGTGAGGCGGGGGCGAACACTGAAGCTTTCTTT
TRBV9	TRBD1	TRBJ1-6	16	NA	CASSVGRTGGNSPLHF	TGTGCCAGCAGCGTCGGTCGGACAGGGGGTAATTCACCCCTCCACTTT
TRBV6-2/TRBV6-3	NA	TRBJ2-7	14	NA	CASSYVAGDGEQYF	TGTGCCAGCAGTTACGTGGCAGGGGATGGCGAGCAGTACTTC
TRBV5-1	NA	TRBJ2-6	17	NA	CASSLALTGAGANVLTF	TGCGCCAGCAGCTTGGCTCTGACGGGGGCTGGGGCCAACGTCCTGACTTTC
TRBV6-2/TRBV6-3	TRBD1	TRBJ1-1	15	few	CASSYSGTGLSEAFF	TGTGCCAGCAGTTACTCCGGGACAGGGCTCTCTGAAGCTTTCTTT
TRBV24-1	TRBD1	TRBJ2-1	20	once	CATSGPPGQGAERSYNEQFF	TGTGCCACCAGTGGCCCCCCGGGACAGGGGGCGGAAAGGTCCTACAATGAGCAGTTCTTC
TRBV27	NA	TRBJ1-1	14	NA	CASSNRTGNTEAFF	TGTGCCAGCAGTAACCGAACAGGAAACACTGAAGCTTTCTTT
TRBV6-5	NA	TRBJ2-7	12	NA	CASSGGSYEQYF	TGTGCCAGCAGCGGTGGCTCCTACGAGCAGTACTTC
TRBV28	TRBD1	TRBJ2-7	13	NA	CASGGTGRDEQYF	TGTGCCAGCGGCGGGACAGGGAGAGACGAGCAGTACTTC
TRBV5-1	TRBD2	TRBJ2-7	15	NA	CASSLARDYPFEQYF	TGCGCCAGCAGCTTAGCCCGGGACTACCCCTTTGAGCAGTACTTC
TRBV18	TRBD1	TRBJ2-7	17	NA	CASSPSRGRSGPPEQYF	TGTGCCAGCTCACCGTCCAGGGGGCGCAGTGGGCCCCCCGAGCAGTACTTC
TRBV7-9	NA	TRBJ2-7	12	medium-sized	CASSLVRDEQYF	TGTGCCAGCAGCTTAGTTCGTGACGAGCAGTACTTC
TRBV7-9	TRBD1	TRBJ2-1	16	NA	CASSLHGTGAYNEQFF	TGTGCCAGCAGCCTCCACGGGACAGGGGCATACAATGAGCAGTTCTTC
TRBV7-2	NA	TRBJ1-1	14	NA	CASSGGLSNTEAFF	TGTGCCAGCAGCGGGGGACTGTCGAACACTGAAGCTTTCTTT
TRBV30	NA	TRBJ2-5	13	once	CAWSVPGWETQYF	TGTGCCTGGAGTGTACCAGGTTGGGAGACCCAGTACTTC
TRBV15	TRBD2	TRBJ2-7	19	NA	CATSRRTSGRGRSSYEQYF	TGTGCCACCAGCAGACGGACTAGCGGGAGGGGTAGGAGCTCCTACGAGCAGTACTTC
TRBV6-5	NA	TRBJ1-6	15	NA	CASILTLGYNSPLHF	TGTGCCAGCATTTTGACATTGGGTTATAATTCACCCCTCCACTTT